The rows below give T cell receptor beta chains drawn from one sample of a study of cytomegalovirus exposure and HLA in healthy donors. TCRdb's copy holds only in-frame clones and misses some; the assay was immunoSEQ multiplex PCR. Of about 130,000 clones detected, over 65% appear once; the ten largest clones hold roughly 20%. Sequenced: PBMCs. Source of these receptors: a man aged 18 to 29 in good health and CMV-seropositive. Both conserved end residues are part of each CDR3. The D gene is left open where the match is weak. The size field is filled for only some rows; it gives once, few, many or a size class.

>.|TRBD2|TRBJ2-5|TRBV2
CASMRSGGAIQETQYF
TGTGCCAGCATGAGGAGCGGGGGAGCCATACAAGAGACCCAGTACTTC
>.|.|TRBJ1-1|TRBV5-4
CASSLNSGGTEAFF
TGTGCCAGCAGCTTGAATTCGGGGGGCACTGAAGCTTTCTTT
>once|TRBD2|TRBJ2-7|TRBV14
CASRAAGGYYEQYF
TGTGCCAGCAGGGCAGCGGGGGGTTACTACGAGCAGTACTTC
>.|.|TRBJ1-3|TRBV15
CATSRVRSGNTIYF
TGTGCCACCAGCAGAGTTCGCTCTGGAAACACCATATATTTT
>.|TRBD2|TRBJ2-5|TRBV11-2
CASSPRGLAGGQETQYF
TGTGCCAGCAGTCCTAGGGGGTTAGCGGGGGGGCAAGAGACCCAGTACTTC
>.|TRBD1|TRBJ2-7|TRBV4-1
CASSQATGQYYEQYF
TGCGCCAGCAGCCAAGCAACGGGACAGTACTACGAGCAGTACTTC
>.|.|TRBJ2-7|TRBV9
CASSVADTIYEQYF
TGTGCCAGCAGCGTAGCCGACACCATCTACGAGCAGTACTTC
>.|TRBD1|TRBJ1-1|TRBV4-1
CASSPFGQGGAFF
TGCGCCAGCAGCCCATTTGGACAGGGAGGCGCTTTCTTT
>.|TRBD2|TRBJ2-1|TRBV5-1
CASSLAGGTSGSSSYNEQFF
TGCGCCAGCAGCTTGGCCGGAGGGACTAGCGGCTCTAGCTCCTACAATGAGCAGTTCTTC
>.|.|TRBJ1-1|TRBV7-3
CASSLSGNTEAFF
TGTGCCAGCAGCTTAAGCGGGAACACTGAAGCTTTCTTT
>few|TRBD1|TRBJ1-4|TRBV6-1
CASSEGQGAEKLFF
TGTGCCAGCAGTGAGGGACAGGGGGCTGAAAAACTGTTTTTT
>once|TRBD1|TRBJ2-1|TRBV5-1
CASSSGQAGHEQFF
TGCGCCAGCAGCTCGGGACAGGCCGGGCATGAGCAGTTCTTC
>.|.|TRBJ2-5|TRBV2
CASSPSVGETQYF
TGTGCCAGCAGTCCAAGCGTTGGCGAGACCCAGTACTTC
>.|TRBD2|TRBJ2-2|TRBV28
CASAPGTSFTGELFF
TGTGCCAGCGCCCCCGGGACTAGCTTCACCGGGGAGCTGTTTTTT
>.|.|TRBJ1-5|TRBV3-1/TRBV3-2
CASRYFQHF
TGTGCCAGCAGGTACTTCCAGCATTTT
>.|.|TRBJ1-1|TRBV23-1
CASSLPAKVSGTEAFF
TGCGCCAGCAGTCTCCCCGCGAAGGTCTCAGGAACTGAAGCTTTCTTT
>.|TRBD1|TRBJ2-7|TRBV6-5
CASSPGTGVYEQYF
TGTGCCAGCAGTCCCGGGACAGGGGTCTACGAGCAGTACTTC